This TCR beta chain stems from a study of blood T cell repertoires in COVID-19. Background on the study: Sample material is recorded as cDNA or gDNA derived from T cells, B-cell-depleted T cells, or PBMCs.

Germline-derived CDR1 and CDR2 are KGHDR and SFDVKD. V shed 5 bases, J shed 2 bases, and the junction held 13 bases outside the gene matches. CDR3 length: 20 residues. Original processing methods: From reference gene primer amplification, estimates of nucleated cell counts were derived. Only in-frame clones appear in the TCRdb table, and some are missing; sequencing was by immunoSEQ multiplex PCR. D and trimming were read from the DNA, whereas the V and J calls and clone size are those reported in that table. Altogether approximately 180,000 clones are present, roughly 85% being singletons, with the ten largest covering approximately 26%.

The sequence was obtained from a woman in her seventies with acute or convalescent COVID-19. The sequenced sample was peripheral blood. The rearrangement links TRBV24-1 to TRBJ2-1; 14 nucleotides align to TRBD2. The CDR3 region is CATSAPPGTSGREAYNEQFF. In nucleotides, the CDR3 is TGTGCCACCAGTGCTCCCCCCGGGACTAGCGGGAGAGAGGCCTACAATGAGCAGTTCTTC.